The TCR beta chain described here comes from a study of CD8 T cells in Susac syndrome. TEMRA cells were enriched by FACS, while CD8+ and CD4+ T cells were obtained through a negative isolation that was performed magnetically. The germline V gene encodes CDR1 DFQATT and CDR2 SNEGSKA (reference sequence). V trimming: 3 bases; J trimming: 10 bases; junction bases outside the gene matches: 14. This CDR3 has 15 amino acids. cDNA came from approximately 0.5 to 1 ug RNA primed by random hexamers. A multiplex approach, immunoSEQ multiplex PCR, amplified TCR beta CDR3 across 54 Vbeta and 13 Jbeta. TCRdb independently ran MiXCR on the immunoSEQ multiplex PCR reads; one entry per CDR3 protein. This table has 150,000 to 200,000 distinct CDR3 sequences, 93% appearing once.

The chain recombines TRBV20-1 with TRBJ2-1; 8 nucleotides match TRBD2. The source is a human donor in good health. Sequencing was carried out using CD4+ T cells from PBMCs. The CDR3 is CSASGASGRGREQFF. In nucleotides, the CDR3 is TGCAGTGCTAGTGGGGCTAGCGGGCGAGGGAGGGAGCAGTTCTTC.